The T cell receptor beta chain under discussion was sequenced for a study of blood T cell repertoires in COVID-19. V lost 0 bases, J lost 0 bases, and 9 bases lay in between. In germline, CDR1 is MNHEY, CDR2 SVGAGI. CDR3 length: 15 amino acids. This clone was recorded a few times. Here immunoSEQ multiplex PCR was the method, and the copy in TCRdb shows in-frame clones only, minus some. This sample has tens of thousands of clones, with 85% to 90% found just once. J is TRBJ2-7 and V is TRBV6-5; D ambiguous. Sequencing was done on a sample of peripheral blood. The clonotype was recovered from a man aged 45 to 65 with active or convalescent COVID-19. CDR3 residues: CASSYSSLGSYEQYF. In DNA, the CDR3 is TGTGCCAGCAGTTACTCTAGTCTAGGCTCCTACGAGCAGTACTTC.